What follows is one TCR beta chain and its context. Sequencing was performed with immunoSEQ multiplex PCR; in TCRdb, only in-frame clones are kept and a portion is missing. Here the sample spans about 82,000 clones, about 80% being singletons. This entry is derived from a study of blood T cell repertoires in COVID-19. Overall study: The origin of the acute and convalescent COVID-19 samples was the United States, Italy and Spain.

CDR3 size: 16 residues. V was clipped by 0 bases and J by 3 bases; unmatched bases: 5. Germline CDR1 and CDR2: MNHNY and SVGAGI (reference sequence). The clonotype was recovered from a woman aged 40 to 50 with active or convalescent COVID-19. This chain links TRBV6-6 with TRBJ1-5; 7 nucleotides line up with TRBD1. The sample taken for sequencing was peripheral blood. CDR3 in DNA: TGTGCCAGCAGTTACTCGATAACAGGGGTCAATCAGCCCCAGCATTTT. Its translation: CASSYSITGVNQPQHF.